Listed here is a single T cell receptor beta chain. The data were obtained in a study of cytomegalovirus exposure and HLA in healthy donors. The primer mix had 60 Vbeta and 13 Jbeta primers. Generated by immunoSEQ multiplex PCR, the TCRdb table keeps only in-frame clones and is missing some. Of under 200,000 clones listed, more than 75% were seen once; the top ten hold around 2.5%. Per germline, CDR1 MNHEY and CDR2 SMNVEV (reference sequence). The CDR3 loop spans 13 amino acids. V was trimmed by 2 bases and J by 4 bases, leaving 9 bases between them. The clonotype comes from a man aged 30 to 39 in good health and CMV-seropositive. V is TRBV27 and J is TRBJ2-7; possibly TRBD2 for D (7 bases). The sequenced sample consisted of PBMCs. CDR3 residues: CASSLEGGYEQYV. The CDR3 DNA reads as TGTGCCAGCAGTTTAGAGGGGGGGTACGAGCAGTACGTC.